Each of the 20 T cell receptor beta chains below was sequenced from the same sample in a study of blood T cell repertoires in COVID-19. TCRdb keeps only in-frame clones here, not all; method: immunoSEQ multiplex PCR. This sample has about 50,000 clones, with 85% to 90% found just once. Sequences were obtained from peripheral blood. The receptors derive from a man aged 80 or over with active or convalescent COVID-19.

V and J are TRBV4-3 and TRBJ1-4; maybe TRBD1 (5 bases). The CDR3 extends over 17 amino acids. Germline V lookup: CDR1 LGHNA, CDR2 YSLEER. V was pared by 0 bases and J by 2 bases, with 13 bases between. CDR3 amino acids: CASSQDPPGSTNEKLFF. In DNA, the CDR3 is TGCGCCAGCAGCCAAGACCCCCCAGGGTCCACTAATGAAAAACTGTTTTTT.

This sequence joins TRBV5-1 and TRBJ1-2; TRBD1 matches at 9 bases. This CDR3 region has 16 residues. After removal of 3 bases from V and 8 bases from J, the junction contained 14 bases not matched to a gene. The germline CDR1 and CDR2 sequences are SGHRS and YFSETQ. The CDR3 region has the DNA TGCGCCAGCAGCTGGGATTCACAGGGGGCGTCGTCGGGCTACACCTTC. This encodes CASSWDSQGASSGYTF. The full variable domain, rest sourced from reference TRBV5-1 and TRBJ1-2, is KAGVTQTPRYLIKTRGQQVTLSCSPISGHRSVSWYQQTPGQGLQFLFEYFSETQRNKGNFPGRFSGRQFSNSRSEMNVSTLELGDSALYLCASSWDSQGASSGYTFGSGTRLTVV.

The gene calls are TRBV19 and TRBJ2-7; TRBD1 matches 7 bases. Germline-derived CDR1 and CDR2 are LNHDA and SQIVND (reference sequence). The CDR3 has 14 amino acids. V lost 5 bases, J lost 5 bases, and 9 bases stayed unmatched. DNA of the CDR3: TGTGCCAGTAGTGTTGACAGGGACGCTCACGAGCAGTACTTC. Amino acid sequence: CASSVDRDAHEQYF.

The chain links TRBV7-2 to TRBJ1-1; D call uncertain. Germline assignment: CDR1 SGHTA and CDR2 FQGNSA. The ends were cut back, 0 bases at V and 3 bases at J, with 11 bases in the middle. This CDR3 region has 15 residues. The CDR3 is CASSLAPGRDTEAFF. CDR3 DNA: TGTGCCAGCAGCTTAGCGCCGGGTCGGGACACTGAAGCTTTCTTT.

The chain has TRBV5-1 and TRBJ1-1; no definite D call. This CDR3 is built from 15 residues. Germline lookup yields CDR1 SGHRS and CDR2 YFSETQ. The germline V and J ends were trimmed by 3 bases and 0 bases, with 12 bases remaining between them. This CDR3 reads CASSSEGLLNTEAFF. The DNA of the CDR3 is TGCGCCAGCAGCTCCGAGGGCTTATTGAACACTGAAGCTTTCTTT. The entire variable domain, with the rest obtained from reference TRBV5-1 and TRBJ1-1, is as follows: KAGVTQTPRYLIKTRGQQVTLSCSPISGHRSVSWYQQTPGQGLQFLFEYFSETQRNKGNFPGRFSGRQFSNSRSEMNVSTLELGDSALYLCASSSEGLLNTEAFFGQGTRLTVV.

In DNA, the CDR3 is TGTGCCAGCAGCTTAGCAGGGACAGGCCTTGATAATTCACCCCTCCACTTT. It specifies CASSLAGTGLDNSPLHF. The chain uses TRBV7-2 and TRBJ1-6; 8 bases line up with TRBD1. Per germline, CDR1 SGHTA and CDR2 FQGNSA. The CDR3 has 17 residues. V dropped 0 bases and J dropped 5; count of bases not matched to a gene: 6.

The chain carries TRBV6-6 and TRBJ2-7; a possible D gene is TRBD2 (5 bases). Germline-derived CDR1 and CDR2 are MNHNY and SVGAGI (reference sequence). The CDR3 runs to 15 residues. The V end was cut by 2 bases, the J end by 3 bases, with 14 bases between. The CDR3 here is CASSYSVPSSYEQYF. Written as DNA, the CDR3 is TGTGCCAGCAGTTACAGCGTTCCTAGCAGCTACGAGCAGTACTTC.

The chain links TRBV10-3 to TRBJ2-1, with a possible D match to TRBD2 (5 bases). V lost 4 bases, J lost 8 bases, and 9 bases lay in between. Per the germline V gene, CDR1 is ENHRY and CDR2 is SYGVKD. The CDR3 is 12 residues long. The CDR3: CAISAGGYEQFF. CDR3 DNA: TGTGCCATCAGTGCTGGCGGGTATGAGCAGTTCTTC.

The gene calls are TRBV19 and TRBJ2-7; a weak D match, TRBD1 (6 bases). Per germline, CDR1 LNHDA and CDR2 SQIVND (reference sequence). The CDR3 is 14 amino acids. V was trimmed by 4 bases and J by 3 bases, leaving 13 bases between them. CDR3 in DNA: TGTGCCAGTAGTACGCAAAAACAGGGCTACGAGCAGTACTTC. Protein sequence: CASSTQKQGYEQYF.

The chain joins TRBV4-1 to TRBJ1-4; the match to TRBD1 covers 8 bases. V was pared by 5 bases and J by 8 bases, with 7 bases of the junction left unmatched. Germline V CDR1 and CDR2: MGHRA, YSYEKL. The CDR3 sequence is 14 residues long. The CDR3 sequence is CASSSDRGREKLFF. In DNA, the CDR3 is TGCGCCAGCAGCTCCGACAGGGGTAGAGAAAAACTGTTTTTT.

The V call is TRBV3-1 (or the pseudogene TRBV3-2), the J call TRBJ2-4; 15 positions agree with TRBD2. The V and J ends lost 4 bases and 0 bases, in that order; junction bases with no gene match: 4. Germline CDR1 reads LGHDT; CDR2 reads YNNKEL (reference sequence). The CDR3 has 18 amino acids. CDR3 protein: CASSLGTSGGIAKNIQYF. As DNA, the CDR3 is TGTGCCAGCAGCCTCGGGACTAGCGGGGGGATAGCCAAAAACATTCAGTACTTC.

The chain links TRBV28 to TRBJ2-5, with 7 bases identical to TRBD1. CDR3 length: 14 residues. J was trimmed by 9 bases and V by 4 bases; bases with no gene match: 11. Germline-derived CDR1 and CDR2 are MDHEN and SYDVKM. The DNA of the CDR3 is TGTGCCAGCAGTTCGCCGACAGGGTATGGGGCCCAGTACTTC. This translates into CASSSPTGYGAQYF.

The rearrangement uses TRBV9 and TRBJ2-1; 7 nucleotides line up with TRBD2. The CDR3 runs to 14 residues. V lost 4 bases to trimming and J lost 9 bases; unmatched junction nucleotides: 10. CDR1 is SGDLS, CDR2 YYNGEE, per germline. The CDR3 DNA is TGTGCCAGCAGCAGCCGGAGCGGGGAGTTTGAGCAGTTCTTC. Its translation is CASSSRSGEFEQFF.

J is TRBJ2-1 and V is TRBV7-6; D call uncertain. V was cut by 0 bases and J by 9 bases, with 15 bases left in between. There are 15 residues in the CDR3. Germline loops: CDR1 SGHVS, CDR2 FNYEAQ. The CDR3 coding sequence is TGTGCCAGCAGCTTAGCGTCTACCTTCTTCGGTGAGCAGTTCTTC. Amino acids: CASSLASTFFGEQFF. The variable domain in full, with the rest retrieved from reference TRBV7-6 and TRBJ2-1, is GAGVSQSPRYKVTKRGQDVALRCDPISGHVSLYWYRQALGQGPEFLTYFNYEAQQDKSGLPNDRFSAERPEGSISTLTIQRTEQRDSAMYRCASSLASTFFGEQFFGPGTRLTVL.

The CDR3 nucleotides read TGTGCCAGCAGCATTGGGGGGACTAGCGGGAAACATGAGCAGTTCTTC. Translated, it gives CASSIGGTSGKHEQFF. The chain couples TRBV21-1 to TRBJ2-1; the D segment call TRBD2 is taken from the table without a DNA check. TRBV21-1 is a pseudogene segment. CDR3 length equals 16 residues.

The chain links TRBV3-1 (or the pseudogene TRBV3-2) to TRBJ2-1; D call uncertain. The CDR3 sequence is 14 residues long. Trimming took 3 bases from V and 6 from J, leaving 12 bases between them. Germline CDR1 LGHDT, CDR2 YNNKEL (reference sequence). The CDR3 protein is CASSQPLMRNEQFF. CDR3 DNA: TGTGCCAGCAGCCAGCCCTTAATGCGCAATGAGCAGTTCTTC.

This clone was counted a few times. The rearrangement uses TRBV7-9 and TRBJ1-2, with D perhaps matching TRBD1 (6 bases). V lost 1 base to trimming and J lost 3 bases, with 12 bases between them. The CDR3 has 15 amino acids. Germline V gene lookup returns CDR1 SEHNR and CDR2 FQNEAQ (reference sequence). In DNA form, the CDR3 reads TGTGCCAGCAGCTTAGGGGCAGGGGAAGACTATGGCTACACCTTC. This gives the protein CASSLGAGEDYGYTF.

V gene TRBV6-5 combines with J gene TRBJ1-3, with TRBD1 identical over 7 bases. Unmatched junction bases numbered 2, after V lost 2 bases and J lost 4 bases. This CDR3 region has 14 residues. CDR1 is MNHEY and CDR2 is SVGAGI in the germline V gene. The CDR3 here is CASSYGQVGNTIYF. CDR3 in DNA: TGTGCCAGCAGTTACGGACAGGTCGGAAACACCATATATTTT.

V usage is TRBV9 and J usage is TRBJ2-1; 13 nucleotides align to TRBD2. With V trimmed by 5 bases and J by 9 bases, 11 bases remained unmatched. The CDR3 spans 16 residues. Germline values: CDR1 SGDLS, CDR2 YYNGEE. CDR3 sequence reads: CASSKTTSGRIGEQFF. Here the CDR3 DNA reads TGTGCCAGCAGTAAGACGACTAGCGGGAGGATTGGTGAGCAGTTCTTC.

The chain is built from TRBV3-1 (or the pseudogene TRBV3-2) and TRBJ2-3, with D tentatively TRBD1 (5 bases). The germline CDR1 and CDR2 sequences are LGHDT and YNNKEL (reference sequence). CDR3 length: 16 residues. Between the trimmed V and J ends, which lost 1 base and 4 bases, there was a span of 15 bases. For the CDR3, the DNA is TGTGCCAGCAGCCAAGTGGCAGGGTGGAATTCAGATACGCAGTATTTT. The encoded protein is CASSQVAGWNSDTQYF.